A selection of T cell receptor beta chains follows, all from one sample in a study of blood T cell repertoires in COVID-19. The protocol was immunoSEQ multiplex PCR, while the TCRdb copy is restricted to in-frame clones and leaves out a portion. The table has 68,000 or so clones, 65% to 80% seen once. Sequencing was carried out using peripheral blood. The receptors derive from a human donor in a cohort sampled during active COVID-19. Both conserved end residues are part of each CDR3. D genes are given only for firm matches. Clone size is given for some rows only: seen once, a few or many times, or a class if the clone is expanded.

D	V	size	length	J	CDR3	DNA
NA	TRBV24-1	NA	13	TRBJ2-1	CATSDSVYGEQFF	TGTGCCACCAGTGATTCCGTTTACGGTGAGCAGTTCTTC
TRBD1	TRBV11-3	NA	15	TRBJ2-1	CASSKGQGPYNEQFF	TGTGCCAGCAGCAAGGGACAGGGGCCCTACAATGAGCAGTTCTTC
TRBD1	TRBV5-1	NA	17	TRBJ2-5	CASSLAEGQGAGETQYF	TGCGCCAGCAGCTTGGCCGAGGGACAGGGGGCCGGCGAGACCCAGTACTTC
TRBD2	TRBV19	NA	16	TRBJ2-7	CASSSRGGLDSYEQYF	TGTGCCAGTAGCTCCCGGGGGGGACTAGACTCCTACGAGCAGTACTTC
NA	TRBV20-1	NA	11	TRBJ2-7	CSARTGREQYF	TGCAGTGCTAGGACAGGGAGGGAGCAGTACTTC
TRBD1	TRBV6-2/TRBV6-3	NA	13	TRBJ2-7	CASSYETGVEQYF	TGTGCCAGCAGTTATGAGACAGGGGTCGAGCAGTACTTC
NA	TRBV7-9	NA	14	TRBJ1-1	CASSLEWAATEAFF	TGTGCCAGCAGCCTCGAATGGGCCGCCACTGAAGCTTTCTTT
TRBD2	TRBV10-3	NA	15	TRBJ2-1	CAISEGSGGNNEQFF	TGTGCCATCAGTGAGGGTAGCGGGGGCAACAATGAGCAGTTCTTC
NA	TRBV12-5	NA	16	TRBJ1-3	CASGLVAGQPGNTIYF	TGTGCTAGTGGTTTGGTCGCAGGACAGCCCGGAAACACCATATATTTT
NA	TRBV10-3	NA	12	TRBJ1-2	CAISEGLYGYTF	TGTGCCATCAGTGAGGGACTGTATGGCTACACCTTC
TRBD2	TRBV27	NA	15	TRBJ2-5	CASSPTSGRGETQYF	TGTGCCAGCAGTCCTACTAGCGGGAGGGGAGAGACCCAGTACTTC
NA	TRBV7-9	NA	15	TRBJ2-3	CASSTGTASTDTQYF	TGTGCCAGCAGCACCGGGACTGCTAGCACAGATACGCAGTATTTT
NA	TRBV29-1	NA	13	TRBJ1-1	CSAEGTANTEAFF	TGCAGCGCTGAAGGGACTGCGAACACTGAAGCTTTCTTT
NA	TRBV10-3	NA	14	TRBJ2-2	CAIKNKANTGELFF	TGTGCCATCAAGAACAAAGCGAACACCGGGGAGCTGTTTTTT
NA	TRBV29-1	NA	13	TRBJ2-1	CSVERTGMGEQFF	TGCAGCGTTGAAAGAACAGGGATGGGTGAGCAGTTCTTC
NA	TRBV7-2	NA	13	TRBJ1-2	CASSSSRPSSYTF	TGTGCCAGCAGCTCTTCCCGACCTAGCAGCTACACCTTC
NA	TRBV20-1	NA	11	TRBJ1-2	CSARRDYGYTF	TGCAGTGCTAGGAGGGACTATGGCTACACCTTC
TRBD1	TRBV5-4	NA	17	TRBJ2-5	CASSFKMNRGTEETQYF	TGTGCCAGCAGCTTCAAAATGAACAGGGGAACGGAAGAGACCCAGTACTTC
NA	TRBV5-1	many	15	TRBJ1-3	CASSSSGTTGNTIYF	TGCGCCAGCAGCTCATCCGGGACAACTGGAAACACCATATATTTT
NA	TRBV4-2	few	14	TRBJ2-7	CASSQGGLTYEQYF	TGTGCCAGCAGCCAAGGTGGACTGACCTACGAGCAGTACTTC
TRBD1	TRBV6-6	NA	13	TRBJ2-7	CASRGQGMGEQYF	TGTGCCAGCCGGGGACAGGGTATGGGAGAGCAGTACTTC
TRBD1	TRBV28	NA	18	TRBJ2-3	CASSRNRDRGLVSDTQYF	TGTGCCAGCAGTCGGAACCGGGACAGGGGGTTGGTTTCAGATACGCAGTATTTT
NA	TRBV20-1	NA	11	TRBJ1-2	CSARAGYGYTF	TGCAGTGCTAGAGCCGGTTATGGCTACACCTTC
NA	TRBV4-1	once	13	TRBJ2-7	CASSLGLMGEQYF	TGCGCCAGCAGCTTAGGACTAATGGGCGAGCAGTACTTC